These 20 T cell receptor beta chains share one sample of origin, sequenced in a study of T cells in Graves' hyperthyroidism and ophthalmopathy. The source material, RNA transcripts, was used to amplify TCR beta CDR3 regions. A set of HTBI primers served as the primers for a first-round RT-PCR of the TCR CDR3. TCRdb recomputed calls from the multiplex PCR reads with MiXCR, one row per CDR3 protein. The sample holds about 640,000 distinct CDR3 sequences; 20% are singletons and the top ten take around a third. Material: blood. The receptors were gathered from a man aged 30-40 years with Graves' ophthalmopathy.

The V and J genes are TRBV29-1 and TRBJ2-6; no clear D gene. CDR3 length: 15 amino acids. Trimming took 0 bases from V and 1 from J, leaving 7 bases between them. Germline lookup yields CDR1 SQVTM and CDR2 ANQGSEA. The CDR3: CSVEDYGSGANVLTF. The DNA of the CDR3 is TGCAGCGTTGAAGATTACGGGTCTGGGGCCAACGTCCTGACTTTC. The variable domain in full, completed from reference TRBV29-1 and TRBJ2-6, reads SAVISQKPSRDICQRGTSLTIQCQVDSQVTMMFWYRQQPGQSLTLIATANQGSEATYESGFVIDKFPISRPNLTFSTLTVSNMSPEDSSIYLCSVEDYGSGANVLTFGAGSRLTVL.

This clonotype showed up just a few times. The chain employs TRBV15 and TRBJ2-1; 7 nucleotides match TRBD2. The V and J ends lost 5 bases and 4 bases, in that order; junction bases with no gene match: 8. This CDR3 contains 15 residues. CDR1 is LNHNV, CDR2 YYDKDF, per germline (reference sequence). This chain's CDR3 is CATSLESGAYNEQFF. CDR3 DNA: TGTGCCACCAGCCTAGAGAGCGGGGCATACAATGAGCAGTTCTTC.

V is TRBV6-2 or TRBV6-3 and J is TRBJ2-7; 7 positions agree with TRBD1. CDR3 length: 14 residues. Germline V CDR1 and CDR2: MNHEY, SVGEGT. The ends lost 6 bases at V and 6 bases at J; junction bases unmatched: 11. CDR3 sequence: CASRLWTGVREQYF. CDR3 bases: TGTGCCAGCAGACTATGGACAGGTGTCCGCGAGCAGTACTTC.

The CDR3 nucleotides read TGTGCCACCAGTGGGAAGACTAGCGTAGGGGATACGCAGTATTTT. This codes for CATSGKTSVGDTQYF. The chain carries TRBV24-1 and TRBJ2-3; 8 bases agree with TRBD2. V shed 5 bases, J shed 6 bases, and the junction held 9 bases outside the gene matches. This CDR3 has 15 amino acids. Germline lookup yields CDR1 KGHDR and CDR2 SFDVKD.

This chain uses TRBV6-1 with TRBJ1-4; the D gene is possibly TRBD1 (6 bases). Trimming pared 6 bases from V and 4 bases from J, leaving 12 bases between. The CDR3 runs 14 residues. CDR1 is MNHNS, CDR2 SASEGT, per germline. The CDR3 sequence is CASRTGTNNEKLFF. In nucleotides, the CDR3 is TGTGCCAGCAGGACGGGGACAAATAATGAAAAACTGTTTTTT.

The rearrangement uses TRBV7-9 and TRBJ2-1; D is possibly TRBD1 (5 bases). Germline-derived CDR1 and CDR2 are SEHNR and FQNEAQ (reference sequence). V lost 6 bases and J lost 5, with 14 bases in between. CDR3 length equals 14 residues. The CDR3 DNA reads as TGTGCCAGCAGTGGCTTGGACACCGACAATGAGCAGTTCTTC. This encodes CASSGLDTDNEQFF.

The chain uses TRBV6-4 and TRBJ1-2; no clear D. Germline loops: CDR1 MRHNA, CDR2 SNTAGT. The CDR3 is made up of 12 amino acids. The V gene lost 10 bases and the J gene lost 8 bases, with 17 bases spanning the gap. CDR3 sequence reads: CATTAPGKGYTF. In DNA, the CDR3 is TGTGCCACCACGGCACCGGGGAAGGGCTACACCTTC.

This clonotype has at least ten counts. CDR3 residues: CSAANQGGHEQYF. CDR3 DNA sequence: TGCAGTGCTGCCAACCAGGGGGGGCACGAGCAGTACTTC. The chain recombines TRBV20-1 with TRBJ2-7; tentatively, D is TRBD1 or TRBD2 (7 bases each). From germline, CDR1 is DFQATT and CDR2 SNEGSKA (reference sequence). The CDR3 is 13 amino acids. V shed 5 bases and J shed 5 bases, with 16 bases lying between them.

A few counts support this clonotype. The chain is built from TRBV19 and TRBJ1-1; a possible D gene is TRBD1 (6 bases). The CDR3 is 14 amino acids. V was pared by 7 bases and J by 4 bases, with 16 bases between. Germline V lookup: CDR1 LNHDA, CDR2 SQIVND (reference sequence). The CDR3 is CASMRQGLVTEAFF. CDR3 sequence (DNA): TGTGCCAGTATGAGGCAGGGGTTGGTCACTGAAGCTTTCTTT. The complete variable domain, with remaining parts taken from reference TRBV19 and TRBJ1-1, reads DGGITQSPKYLFRKEGQNVTLSCEQNLNHDAMYWYRQDPGQGLRLIYYSQIVNDFQKGDIAEGYSVSREKKESFPLTVTSAQKNPTAFYLCASMRQGLVTEAFFGQGTRLTVV.

Only a few counts were recorded for this clonotype. The V and J genes are TRBV5-6 and TRBJ2-1, with D perhaps TRBD1 (6 bases). The CDR3 consists of 13 residues. Germline V CDR1 and CDR2: SGHDT, YYEEEE. V was cut by 2 bases and J by 8 bases, with 11 bases left in between. CDR3 protein: CASSLGGLHEQFF. The CDR3 DNA reads as TGTGCCAGCAGCTTAGGGGGTCTCCATGAGCAGTTCTTC.

The rearrangement joins TRBV28 to TRBJ2-7; 9 bases map to TRBD2. Losses at the gene ends were 6 bases for V and 3 bases for J; bases not matched to a gene: 9. The CDR3 has 15 residues. The V gene's germline CDR1 is MDHEN and CDR2 SYDVKM. CDR3 in amino acids: CASSKTSGRLYEQYF. The CDR3 DNA is TGTGCCAGCAGCAAGACTAGCGGACGACTCTACGAGCAGTACTTC.

This clonotype has ten or more counts. This chain joins TRBV12-3 or TRBV12-4 and TRBJ1-3; no clear D gene. V lost 4 bases to trimming and J lost 4 bases, with 17 bases between them. CDR3 length equals 16 residues. CDR3 protein: CASSYQLQVRGNTIYF. The CDR3, as DNA: TGTGCCAGCAGTTACCAACTTCAGGTTCGCGGAAACACCATATATTTT.

This clonotype was counted at least ten times. V is TRBV12-3 or TRBV12-4 and J is TRBJ2-1, with 13 bases lining up with TRBD2. V dropped 4 bases and J dropped 10; count of bases not matched to a gene: 28. The CDR3 contains 22 residues. CDR3 sequence (DNA): TGTGCCAGCAGTTATAGGGACAGGGACTTCGTACGAGGGACTAGCGGGACGAGGGAGCAGTTCTTC. Protein: CASSYRDRDFVRGTSGTREQFF.

Within the sample, this clonotype is large. The genes are TRBV2 and TRBJ1-5; D not certain. Trimming took off 2 bases at V and 0 bases at J, with 5 bases between the two ends. The germline V gene encodes CDR1 SNHLY and CDR2 FYNNEI. The length of the CDR3 is 14 residues. DNA of the CDR3: TGTGCCAGCAGTGAAAGCTATAGCAATCAGCCCCAGCATTTT. It is translated as CASSESYSNQPQHF.

This clonotype came up many times. The gene calls are TRBV28 and TRBJ2-5, with TRBD2 matching over 13 bases. V shed 5 bases and J 5 bases; nucleotides not matched to a gene: 5. The CDR3 sequence is 15 residues long. Germline assignment: CDR1 MDHEN and CDR2 SYDVKM. CDR3 amino acids: CASSPGTSGTETQYF. For the CDR3, the DNA is TGTGCCAGCAGTCCCGGGACTAGCGGGACGGAGACCCAGTACTTC. The full variable domain, in which reference TRBV28 and TRBJ2-5 provide the parts outside the CDR3, is DVKVTQSSRYLVKRTGEKVFLECVQDMDHENMFWYRQDPGLGLRLIYFSYDVKMKEKGDIPEGYSVSREKKERFSLILESASTNQTSMYLCASSPGTSGTETQYFGPGTRLLVL.

CDR3 protein: CASKQGAIQETQYF. CDR3 nucleotide sequence: TGTGCCAGCAAACAGGGGGCTATACAAGAGACCCAGTACTTC. This chain joins TRBV7-2 and TRBJ2-5, with 9 bases identical to TRBD1. CDR1 is SGHTA and CDR2 is FQGNSA in the germline V gene. The V gene end was trimmed by 7 bases and the J gene end by 2 bases; junction bases not matched to a gene: 5. The CDR3 runs 14 residues. The full variable domain, rest sourced from reference TRBV7-2 and TRBJ2-5, is GAGVSQSPSNKVTEKGKDVELRCDPISGHTALYWYRQSLGQGLEFLIYFQGNSAPDKSGLPSDRFSAERTGGSVSTLTIQRTQQEDSAVYLCASKQGAIQETQYFGPGTRLLVL.

The V and J genes are TRBV12-3 or TRBV12-4 and TRBJ1-5; D might be TRBD1 (5 bases). The V end was cut by 5 bases, the J end by 11 bases, with 19 bases between. CDR3 length: 14 residues. The CDR3, as DNA: TGTGCCAGCAGTGCCGGGACCCTGGGCGTGACCCAGCATTTT. As protein: CASSAGTLGVTQHF.

About this clonotype: A much larger clone lies a single base off, so this may be a read error. The chain carries TRBV30 and TRBJ2-7, with D tentatively TRBD1 (5 bases). The CDR3 runs to 14 residues. CDR1 and CDR2 from the germline V gene are GTSNPN and SVGIG (reference sequence). V was shortened by 0 bases and J by 2 bases, with 11 bases between the two germline ends. The CDR3 nucleotides are TGTGCCTGGAGTGTACAGGCTGCGCCCTACGAGCAGTACTTC. Translation: CAWSVQAAPYEQYF.

The gene calls are TRBV20-1 and TRBJ2-7; D perhaps matches TRBD2 (6 bases). The CDR3 contains 13 residues. Trimming shortened V by 3 bases and J by 4 bases, and 13 bases separated the two germline ends. Germline V gene lookup returns CDR1 DFQATT and CDR2 SNEGSKA (reference sequence). Here the CDR3 DNA reads TGCAGTGCTAGCGCAAGAGGGAGGTACGAGCAGTACTTC. Translated: CSASARGRYEQYF.

This clonotype was detected a few times. The chain employs TRBV6-9 and TRBJ2-5, with D possibly being TRBD1 (6 bases). Germline loops: CDR1 MNHGY, CDR2 SVAAGI. Deletions cut 3 bases from V and 1 base from J, with 9 bases between. CDR3 length: 14 amino acids. Here the CDR3 reads CASSYGTSQETQYF. The CDR3 DNA reads as TGTGCCAGCAGTTACGGGACATCCCAAGAGACCCAGTACTTC.